Listed below are T cell receptor beta chains from one sample, sequenced in a study of cytomegalovirus exposure and HLA in healthy donors. Sequencing was performed with immunoSEQ multiplex PCR; in TCRdb, only in-frame clones are kept and a portion is missing. This table holds roughly 150,000 clones, 70% to 90% found once. Sequencing was carried out using PBMCs. These receptors came from a woman aged 18-29 years in good health and CMV-seronegative. Each CDR3 is given with its conserved first and last residue. A D gene is named only where the DNA matches it firmly. Rows give clone size only sometimes, using once, few, many, or a class for an expanded clone.

>TRBD2|12|-|TRBV2|TRBJ2-1
CATRGGASEQFF
TGTGCCACCCGGGGGGGGGCCAGTGAGCAGTTCTTC
>-|13|once|TRBV28|TRBJ1-1
CASSLTVNTEAFF
TGTGCCAGCAGTTTGACAGTGAACACTGAAGCTTTCTTT
>-|15|-|TRBV28|TRBJ1-4
CASLPEGGRVEKLFF
TGTGCCAGCCTCCCGGAGGGGGGGCGGGTCGAAAAACTGTTTTTT
>-|15|-|TRBV25-1|TRBJ2-7
CASRPQGGSRYEQYF
TGTGCCAGCAGACCGCAGGGGGGAAGTCGATACGAGCAGTACTTC
>-|14|-|TRBV28|TRBJ2-5
CASRKEAIQETQYF
TGTGCCAGCAGGAAGGAGGCGATTCAAGAGACCCAGTACTTC
>-|15|-|TRBV9|TRBJ2-4
CASSRDSLAKNIQYF
TGTGCCAGCAGCCGGGACTCATTAGCCAAAAACATTCAGTACTTC
>-|15|-|TRBV11-2|TRBJ2-5
CASSLSGRYQETQYF
TGTGCCAGCAGCTTATCAGGGAGGTACCAAGAGACCCAGTACTTC
>-|15|few|TRBV7-3|TRBJ1-1
CASSLMGSANTEAFF
TGTGCCAGCAGCTTAATGGGCAGTGCGAACACTGAAGCTTTCTTT
>-|16|-|TRBV4-1|TRBJ1-2
CASSQDFDSFNYGYTF
TGCGCCAGCAGCCAAGATTTCGACAGCTTTAACTATGGCTACACCTTC
>TRBD2|16|-|TRBV25-1|TRBJ2-1
CASTAGGLAVGNEQFF
TGTGCCAGCACGGCAGGGGGACTAGCGGTGGGGAATGAGCAGTTCTTC
>TRBD2|17|-|TRBV6-1|TRBJ2-3
CASSEALAGAYADTQYF
TGTGCCAGCAGTGAAGCGTTAGCGGGAGCTTACGCAGATACGCAGTATTTT
>TRBD2|15|-|TRBV5-4|TRBJ2-5
CASKVGTKPQETQYF
TGTGCCAGCAAGGTCGGGACTAAACCCCAAGAGACCCAGTACTTC
>TRBD1|15|-|TRBV28|TRBJ1-4
CASSPRHRGHEKLFF
TGTGCCAGCAGCCCCCGGCACAGGGGGCACGAAAAACTGTTTTTT
>-|13|-|TRBV30|TRBJ1-2
CAWSVRGIYGYTF
TGTGCCTGGAGTGTAAGGGGTATCTATGGCTACACCTTC
>-|12|once|TRBV7-2|TRBJ2-7
CASSERRGEQYF
TGTGCCAGCAGCGAAAGGCGGGGTGAGCAGTACTTC
>-|14|-|TRBV11-2|TRBJ2-5
CASSLSRVGETQYF
TGTGCCAGCAGCTTATCCAGGGTGGGAGAGACCCAGTACTTC
>TRBD1|15|-|TRBV28|TRBJ2-1
CASSLRQGSYNEQFF
TGTGCCAGCAGTTTACGACAGGGAAGCTACAATGAGCAGTTCTTC
>-|11|-|TRBV6-5|TRBJ2-7
CASRRGYEQYF
TGTGCCAGTCGTCGGGGGTACGAGCAGTACTTC
>TRBD1|13|-|TRBV27|TRBJ2-7
CASSLMSETGVYF
TGTGCCAGCAGTTTAATGTCCGAGACAGGGGTGTACTTC